This TCR beta chain was sequenced during a study of blood T cell repertoires in COVID-19. On the study more broadly: PBMCs, B-cell-depleted T cells, or T cells provided the cDNA or gDNA that made up the material.

This table comes from immunoSEQ multiplex PCR, and its TCRdb copy is limited to in-frame clones, with some not included. The table lists approximately 25,000 clones, around 72% of them singletons. The CDR3 extends over 16 amino acids. The ends lost 3 bases at V and 8 bases at J; junction bases unmatched: 10. Germline V gene sequence: CDR1 MNHEY, CDR2 SMNVEV (reference sequence). The chain carries TRBV27 and TRBJ1-6; TRBD1 matches 7 bases. Sample: peripheral blood. The sequence came from an elderly woman with acute or convalescent COVID-19. The CDR3 sequence is CASSFLTGQRDSPLHF. The CDR3 coding sequence is TGTGCCAGCAGTTTCCTCACGGGACAGAGGGATTCACCCCTCCACTTT.